This T cell receptor beta chain was identified during a study of blood T cell repertoires in COVID-19. Study as a whole: Researchers got acute and convalescent COVID-19 samples from the United States, Italy and Spain.

Original handling: Researchers report that nucleated cell counts were estimated from reference gene primer amplification. TCRdb's copy holds only in-frame clones and misses some; the assay was immunoSEQ multiplex PCR. V and J calls and clone size are as listed in that table; D and trimming were resolved from the DNA. The table includes around 180,000 clones, less than 90% detected once. V was clipped by 3 bases and J by 7 bases, with 3 bases between them. The CDR3 runs to 10 residues. Germline CDR1 and CDR2: GTSNPN and SVGIG (reference sequence). This chain joins TRBV30 and TRBJ1-4, with D hard to call. The specimen was peripheral blood. This TCR derives from a man aged 65 to 79 with active or convalescent COVID-19. CDR3 loop: CAWSGEKLFF. CDR3 nucleotide sequence: TGTGCCTGGAGCGGTGAAAAACTGTTTTTT.